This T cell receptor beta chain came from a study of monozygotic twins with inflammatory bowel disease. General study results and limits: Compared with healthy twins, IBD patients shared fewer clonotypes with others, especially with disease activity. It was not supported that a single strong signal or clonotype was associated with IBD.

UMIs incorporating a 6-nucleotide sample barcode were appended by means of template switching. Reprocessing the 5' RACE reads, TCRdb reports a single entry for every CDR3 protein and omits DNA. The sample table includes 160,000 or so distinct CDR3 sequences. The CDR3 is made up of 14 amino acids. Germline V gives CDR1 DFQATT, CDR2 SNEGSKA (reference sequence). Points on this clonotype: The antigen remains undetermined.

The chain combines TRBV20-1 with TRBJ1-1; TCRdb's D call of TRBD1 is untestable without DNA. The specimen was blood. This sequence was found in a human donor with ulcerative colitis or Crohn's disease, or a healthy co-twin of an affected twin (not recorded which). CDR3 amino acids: CSAGGRRRNTEAIF.